Shown below are 8 T cell receptor beta chains from a single sample sequenced in a study of tumor and adjacent non-tumor tissue in lung cancer. Three rounds of nested PCR, following a modified ARM-PCR protocol, produced the TCRbeta library. TCRdb ran MiXCR on the multiplex PCR reads and lists one entry per CDR3 protein. Among approximately 75,000 distinct CDR3 sequences listed, around four fifths were seen once. No cell sorting was done before RNA was extracted from the tissue. Sequencing was carried out using lung tumor tissue. These receptors originate from a woman aged 45-60 years with non-small cell lung cancer.

This clonotype has ten or more counts. This chain joins TRBV6-1 and TRBJ2-7; TRBD1 might be the D (6 bases). The V gene lost 0 bases and the J gene lost 4 bases, with 13 bases spanning the gap. The CDR3 extends over 15 amino acids. Germline CDR1 is MNHNS and CDR2 is SASEGT. The CDR3 spells CASSEASRGIYEQYF. Written as DNA, the CDR3 is TGTGCCAGCAGTGAAGCGAGCAGGGGAATATACGAGCAGTACTTC.

Concerning this clonotype: The junction does not match germline at one end; this may be a read error. This chain uses TRBV5-1 with TRBJ2-1; 7 bases map to TRBD2. The CDR3 runs to 15 residues. Germline lookup yields CDR1 SGHRS and CDR2 YFSETQ. The CDR3 loop reads CASSLLAPQDNDQFF. As DNA, the CDR3 is TGCGCCAGCAGCCTACTAGCGCCTCAAGATAATGATCAGTTCTTC.

This sequence joins TRBV2 and TRBJ2-3, with unresolved D. Trimming removed 2 bases from V and 2 bases from J, with 17 bases in between. This CDR3 region has 17 residues. Germline V gene lookup returns CDR1 SNHLY and CDR2 FYNNEI. The CDR3 loop reads CASSEKLWQANTDTQYF. The CDR3 nucleotides are TGTGCCAGCAGTGAAAAGTTGTGGCAGGCTAACACAGATACGCAGTATTTT. The complete variable domain, with remaining parts taken from reference TRBV2 and TRBJ2-3, reads EPEVTQTPSHQVTQMGQEVILRCVPISNHLYFYWYRQILGQKVEFLVSFYNNEISEKSEIFDDQFSVERPDGSNFTLKIRSTKLEDSAMYFCASSEKLWQANTDTQYFGPGTRLTVL.

This clonotype was seen ten or more times. The chain is built from TRBV7-8 and TRBJ2-1, with 9 positions matching TRBD1. Germline lookup yields CDR1 SGHVS and CDR2 FQNEAQ. V trimming: 6 bases; J trimming: 10 bases; junction bases outside the gene matches: 7. The CDR3 spans 13 residues. The DNA for the CDR3 is TGTGCCAGCAGACGGGACAGGGCTTACGAGCAGTTCTTC. Its translation: CASRRDRAYEQFF. Drawing the rest from reference TRBV7-8 and TRBJ2-1, the complete variable domain is GAGVSQSPRYKVAKRGQDVALRCDPISGHVSLFWYQQALGQGPEFLTYFQNEAQLDKSGLPSDRFFAERPEGSVSTLKIQRTQQEDSAVYLCASRRDRAYEQFFGPGTRLTVL.

Turning to this clonotype: At one boundary the junction diverges from the germline segment, which might be a read error. The chain uses TRBV11-1 and TRBJ1-1; D ambiguous. This CDR3 contains 13 residues. Germline values: CDR1 SGHAT, CDR2 FQDESV (reference sequence). CDR3 in amino acids: CASSRRFDTEAFF. The CDR3 nucleotides are TGTGCCAGCAGCAGGCGTTTCGACACAGAAGCTTTCTTT.

With respect to this clonotype: The conserved phenylalanine or tryptophan is not found at the CDR3 terminus, so this likely reflects a read error. The chain has TRBV10-1 and TRBJ2-7; the D gene could be TRBD1 or TRBD2 (5 bases each). Per the germline V gene, CDR1 is WNHNN and CDR2 is SYGVQD (reference sequence). Deletions cut 10 bases from V and 6 bases from J, with 19 bases between. The CDR3 has 13 residues. The CDR3 nucleotides read TGCGCCAACAGCCCCTTCGGGGCGGGCGAGCAGTACCTC. It is translated as CANSPFGAGEQYL.

This clonotype was seen ten or more times. A much larger clone is a single base away; this may be a read error. V and J are TRBV6-1 and TRBJ2-3, with 11 bases lining up with TRBD2. The CDR3 runs to 15 residues. Germline V gene data show CDR1 as MNHNS and CDR2 as SASEGT. The J segment lost 3 bases and the V segment lost 10 bases, leaving 9 bases of the junction unmatched. CDR3 sequence: CANTESSGRTDTQYF. Written as DNA, the CDR3 is TGTGCCAACACAGAGTCTAGCGGGAGGACAGATACGCAGTATTTT.

Details on this clonotype: Relative to the germline gene, one junction end is altered; a read error may explain this. This chain connects TRBV5-5 to TRBJ2-7; a weak D match, TRBD2 (8 bases). CDR1 is SGHKS and CDR2 is YYEKEE in the germline V gene (reference sequence). This CDR3 is 13 amino acids long. The CDR3 DNA is TGTACCAGGAGCGGGGGACAGCTGTACGAGCAGTACTTC. Encoded protein: CTRSGGQLYEQYF.